The rows below give T cell receptor beta chains drawn from one sample of a study of early T cells in non-severe SARS-CoV-2 infection. Each CDR3 protein gets one entry after TCRdb re-called the 5' RACE reads with MiXCR. Here the sample spans tens of thousands of distinct CDR3 sequences, 14% being singletons. Sequencing was done on a sample of whole blood. These receptors all come from an adult who was a healthcare worker with PCR-confirmed SARS-CoV-2 infection or an uninfected control (not recorded which). Each CDR3 is given with its conserved first and last residue. D genes are given only for firm matches. Expanded clones are given a class, and other clones once, few, many or no size at all.

cdr3_aa: CASSPSGSSTDTQYF
cdr3_nt: TGTGCCAGCAGCCCGTCCGGCTCTAGCACAGATACGCAGTATTTT
d_call: NA
v_call: TRBV5-6
cdr3_length: 15
clone_size: NA
j_call: TRBJ2-3

cdr3_aa: CASSLEGGVNTGELFF
cdr3_nt: TGTGCCAGCAGCTTAGAAGGAGGGGTGAACACCGGGGAGCTGTTTTTT
d_call: NA
v_call: TRBV11-2
cdr3_length: 16
clone_size: few
j_call: TRBJ2-2

cdr3_aa: CASSFKDFSGANVLTF
cdr3_nt: TGTGCCAGCAGCTTCAAGGACTTTTCTGGGGCCAACGTCCTGACTTTC
d_call: NA
v_call: TRBV11-2
cdr3_length: 16
clone_size: NA
j_call: TRBJ2-6

cdr3_aa: CASSAIGQPKPYEQYF
cdr3_nt: TGTGCCAGCAGCGCGATAGGACAGCCCAAGCCCTACGAGCAGTACTTC
d_call: NA
v_call: TRBV11-2
cdr3_length: 16
clone_size: NA
j_call: TRBJ2-7

cdr3_aa: CASSESKGGSTGELFF
cdr3_nt: TGCGCCAGCAGTGAGTCGAAAGGGGGAAGCACCGGGGAGCTGTTTTTT
d_call: NA
v_call: TRBV10-1
cdr3_length: 16
clone_size: few
j_call: TRBJ2-2

cdr3_aa: CASSFGQGGNSNQPQHF
cdr3_nt: TGTGCCAGCAGTTTCGGACAGGGGGGAAATAGCAATCAGCCCCAGCATTTT
d_call: TRBD1
v_call: TRBV12-3/TRBV12-4
cdr3_length: 17
clone_size: many
j_call: TRBJ1-5

cdr3_aa: CSVEGYEAFF
cdr3_nt: TGCAGCGTTGAAGGGTACGAAGCTTTCTTT
d_call: NA
v_call: TRBV29-1
cdr3_length: 10
clone_size: NA
j_call: TRBJ1-1

cdr3_aa: CASSLTETEAFF
cdr3_nt: TGTGCCAGCAGCTTGACAGAGACTGAAGCTTTCTTT
d_call: NA
v_call: TRBV7-9
cdr3_length: 12
clone_size: few
j_call: TRBJ1-1

cdr3_aa: CSVEKGNGGEQYF
cdr3_nt: TGCAGCGTTGAAAAGGGTAATGGGGGAGAGCAGTACTTC
d_call: NA
v_call: TRBV29-1
cdr3_length: 13
clone_size: many
j_call: TRBJ2-7

cdr3_aa: CASSGSGGYEQYF
cdr3_nt: TGCGCCAGCAGTGGTAGCGGCGGGTACGAGCAGTACTTC
d_call: NA
v_call: TRBV10-2
cdr3_length: 13
clone_size: many
j_call: TRBJ2-7

cdr3_aa: CASSQAAGDGYTF
cdr3_nt: TGCGCCAGCAGCCAAGCAGCAGGGGATGGCTACACCTTC
d_call: NA
v_call: TRBV4-3
cdr3_length: 13
clone_size: NA
j_call: TRBJ1-2

cdr3_aa: CASSLSGSGGPEQFF
cdr3_nt: TGTGCCAGCAGCCTTTCAGGTAGCGGGGGGCCCGAGCAGTTCTTC
d_call: TRBD2
v_call: TRBV4-2
cdr3_length: 15
clone_size: NA
j_call: TRBJ2-1

cdr3_aa: CASSVGLAGDTGELFF
cdr3_nt: TGTGCCAGCAGTGTGGGACTAGCGGGGGACACCGGGGAGCTGTTTTTT
d_call: TRBD2
v_call: TRBV2
cdr3_length: 16
clone_size: few
j_call: TRBJ2-2

cdr3_aa: CASSTRTGDGYTF
cdr3_nt: TGTGCCAGCAGCACCCGGACAGGGGACGGCTACACCTTC
d_call: TRBD1
v_call: TRBV13
cdr3_length: 13
clone_size: NA
j_call: TRBJ1-2

cdr3_aa: CASTRTLDNSPLHF
cdr3_nt: TGTGCCAGCACCAGGACCCTGGATAATTCACCCCTCCACTTT
d_call: NA
v_call: TRBV6-6
cdr3_length: 14
clone_size: few
j_call: TRBJ1-6

cdr3_aa: CASSLRETQYF
cdr3_nt: TGTGCCAGCAGCTTACGAGAGACCCAGTACTTC
d_call: NA
v_call: TRBV28
cdr3_length: 11
clone_size: many
j_call: TRBJ2-5

cdr3_aa: CASSSTSGGTYEQYF
cdr3_nt: TGTGCCAGCAGTTCGACTAGCGGGGGTACCTACGAGCAGTACTTC
d_call: TRBD2
v_call: TRBV6-2/TRBV6-3
cdr3_length: 15
clone_size: few
j_call: TRBJ2-7

cdr3_aa: CASSQVVGRIYSPLHF
cdr3_nt: TGTGCCAGCAGCCAAGTGGTTGGAAGGATTTATTCACCCCTCCACTTT
d_call: NA
v_call: TRBV14
cdr3_length: 16
clone_size: many
j_call: TRBJ1-6

cdr3_aa: CASHRQGTEAFF
cdr3_nt: TGCGCCAGCCACCGACAGGGAACTGAAGCTTTCTTT
d_call: TRBD1
v_call: TRBV10-2
cdr3_length: 12
clone_size: few
j_call: TRBJ1-1

cdr3_aa: CASSYPDWIQYF
cdr3_nt: TGTGCCAGCAGTTACCCCGATTGGATCCAGTACTTC
d_call: NA
v_call: TRBV6-2/TRBV6-3
cdr3_length: 12
clone_size: NA
j_call: TRBJ2-5

cdr3_aa: CSARVLVGGAAGSPLHF
cdr3_nt: TGCAGTGCTAGAGTTTTAGTCGGTGGGGCGGCGGGTTCACCCCTCCACTTT
d_call: NA
v_call: TRBV20-1
cdr3_length: 17
clone_size: many
j_call: TRBJ1-6

cdr3_aa: CASILSGSHSNTGELFF
cdr3_nt: TGCGCCAGCATCTTGTCCGGAAGCCATTCGAACACCGGGGAGCTGTTTTTT
d_call: NA
v_call: TRBV5-1
cdr3_length: 17
clone_size: NA
j_call: TRBJ2-2

cdr3_aa: CASSYSSGGANEQFF
cdr3_nt: TGTGCCAGCAGTTATTCCAGCGGGGGGGCAAATGAGCAGTTCTTC
d_call: TRBD2
v_call: TRBV6-2/TRBV6-3
cdr3_length: 15
clone_size: NA
j_call: TRBJ2-1

cdr3_aa: CASSLDPRDEQFF
cdr3_nt: TGTGCCAGCAGCTTAGATCCAAGGGATGAGCAGTTCTTC
d_call: NA
v_call: TRBV7-2
cdr3_length: 13
clone_size: NA
j_call: TRBJ2-1

cdr3_aa: CATSDRLSTDTQYF
cdr3_nt: TGTGCCACCAGTGACCGTTTAAGCACAGATACGCAGTATTTT
d_call: NA
v_call: TRBV24-1
cdr3_length: 14
clone_size: few
j_call: TRBJ2-3

cdr3_aa: CASSLLARQARPGELFF
cdr3_nt: TGTGCCAGCAGCTTATTGGCGAGACAGGCCCGCCCCGGGGAGCTGTTTTTT
d_call: NA
v_call: TRBV7-6
cdr3_length: 17
clone_size: few
j_call: TRBJ2-2

cdr3_aa: CASSKIWGQPQHF
cdr3_nt: TGTGCCAGCAGTAAGATATGGGGGCAGCCCCAGCATTTT
d_call: NA
v_call: TRBV6-2/TRBV6-3
cdr3_length: 13
clone_size: few
j_call: TRBJ1-5

cdr3_aa: CASSFRTGGFGEQYF
cdr3_nt: TGTGCCAGCAGCTTTCGGACAGGGGGGTTCGGCGAGCAGTACTTC
d_call: TRBD1
v_call: TRBV7-2
cdr3_length: 15
clone_size: few
j_call: TRBJ2-7

cdr3_aa: CASSLPRPSPNSPLHF
cdr3_nt: TGTGCCAGCAGCTTACCGAGACCGTCGCCTAATTCACCCCTCCACTTT
d_call: NA
v_call: TRBV11-2
cdr3_length: 16
clone_size: few
j_call: TRBJ1-6

cdr3_aa: CASSWGISNQPQHF
cdr3_nt: TGTGCCAGCAGCTGGGGCATCAGCAATCAGCCCCAGCATTTT
d_call: NA
v_call: TRBV3-1
cdr3_length: 14
clone_size: NA
j_call: TRBJ1-5

cdr3_aa: CASSLAGGQETQYF
cdr3_nt: TGTGCCAGCAGCCTTGCGGGGGGTCAGGAGACCCAGTACTTC
d_call: TRBD2
v_call: TRBV7-3
cdr3_length: 14
clone_size: many
j_call: TRBJ2-5

cdr3_aa: CASSLELAGGLHSYEQYF
cdr3_nt: TGTGCCAGCAGCTTAGAACTAGCGGGGGGACTACACTCCTACGAGCAGTACTTC
d_call: TRBD2
v_call: TRBV7-9
cdr3_length: 18
clone_size: NA
j_call: TRBJ2-7

cdr3_aa: CASTPGTYKETQYF
cdr3_nt: TGTGCCAGCACCCCTGGGACATACAAAGAGACCCAGTACTTC
d_call: NA
v_call: TRBV28
cdr3_length: 14
clone_size: NA
j_call: TRBJ2-5

cdr3_aa: CASSLDNPAGNTIYF
cdr3_nt: TGCGCCAGCAGCTTGGATAACCCCGCTGGAAACACCATATATTTT
d_call: NA
v_call: TRBV5-1
cdr3_length: 15
clone_size: NA
j_call: TRBJ1-3

cdr3_aa: CASSEGAAPYNEQFF
cdr3_nt: TGCGCCAGCAGTGAGGGGGCAGCGCCGTACAATGAGCAGTTCTTC
d_call: NA
v_call: TRBV10-2
cdr3_length: 15
clone_size: NA
j_call: TRBJ2-1

cdr3_aa: CASSLSGPYEQYF
cdr3_nt: TGTGCCAGCAGCTTGTCGGGTCCGTACGAGCAGTACTTC
d_call: NA
v_call: TRBV5-6
cdr3_length: 13
clone_size: NA
j_call: TRBJ2-7

cdr3_aa: CSARVPGTTQPQHF
cdr3_nt: TGCAGTGCTAGAGTTCCAGGGACAACACAGCCCCAGCATTTT
d_call: NA
v_call: TRBV20-1
cdr3_length: 14
clone_size: many
j_call: TRBJ1-5

cdr3_aa: CAWSVWTYEQYF
cdr3_nt: TGTGCCTGGAGTGTATGGACCTACGAGCAGTACTTC
d_call: NA
v_call: TRBV30
cdr3_length: 12
clone_size: NA
j_call: TRBJ2-7

cdr3_aa: CASSTNQGSGNTIYF
cdr3_nt: TGTGCCAGCTCAACGAACCAGGGCTCTGGAAACACCATATATTTT
d_call: NA
v_call: TRBV18
cdr3_length: 15
clone_size: NA
j_call: TRBJ1-3

cdr3_aa: CSALPGQGVQYF
cdr3_nt: TGCAGTGCCCTACCGGGACAGGGCGTGCAGTACTTC
d_call: TRBD1
v_call: TRBV20-1
cdr3_length: 12
clone_size: NA
j_call: TRBJ2-7

cdr3_aa: CASRSPSRGQETQYF
cdr3_nt: TGTGCCAGCAGGTCCCCTAGCAGGGGGCAAGAGACCCAGTACTTC
d_call: TRBD1
v_call: TRBV7-2
cdr3_length: 15
clone_size: NA
j_call: TRBJ2-5

cdr3_aa: CSAKSGRAEAFF
cdr3_nt: TGCAGTGCCAAATCAGGGAGGGCTGAAGCTTTCTTT
d_call: NA
v_call: TRBV20-1
cdr3_length: 12
clone_size: many
j_call: TRBJ1-1

cdr3_aa: CASSLYRGRADTQYF
cdr3_nt: TGTGCCAGCAGCCTGTACAGGGGGAGGGCAGATACGCAGTATTTT
d_call: NA
v_call: TRBV3-1
cdr3_length: 15
clone_size: many
j_call: TRBJ2-3

cdr3_aa: CASRLSGSEKLFF
cdr3_nt: TGTGCCAGCAGACTCTCCGGCAGTGAAAAACTGTTTTTT
d_call: NA
v_call: TRBV27
cdr3_length: 13
clone_size: few
j_call: TRBJ1-4

cdr3_aa: CASSLTGRGEAFF
cdr3_nt: TGTGCCAGCAGTCTGACAGGGAGGGGCGAAGCTTTCTTT
d_call: TRBD1
v_call: TRBV12-3/TRBV12-4
cdr3_length: 13
clone_size: many
j_call: TRBJ1-1

cdr3_aa: CASSERGLQYF
cdr3_nt: TGTGCCAGCAGTGAAAGGGGATTGCAGTATTTT
d_call: NA
v_call: TRBV2
cdr3_length: 11
clone_size: few
j_call: TRBJ2-3

cdr3_aa: CASSTRTGGLYEQYF
cdr3_nt: TGTGCCAGCAGTACCCGGACAGGAGGTCTCTACGAGCAGTACTTC
d_call: TRBD1
v_call: TRBV27
cdr3_length: 15
clone_size: few
j_call: TRBJ2-7

cdr3_aa: CAWSGRIAGGKQFF
cdr3_nt: TGTGCCTGGAGCGGCCGGATAGCGGGGGGCAAGCAATTCTTC
d_call: TRBD2
v_call: TRBV30
cdr3_length: 14
clone_size: few
j_call: TRBJ2-1

cdr3_aa: CASSDYTDTQYF
cdr3_nt: TGTGCCAGCAGTGATTACACAGATACGCAGTATTTT
d_call: NA
v_call: TRBV2
cdr3_length: 12
clone_size: few
j_call: TRBJ2-3